The source of this T cell receptor beta chain is a study of cytomegalovirus exposure and HLA in healthy donors. These donors counted as nominally healthy when sampled, but unrecorded immune exposures were likely. Study findings and constraints: The classifier reportedly diagnosed cytomegalovirus status with high sensitivity and specificity. The study dropped some indistinguishable V segments, TRBV6-2 and TRBV6-3 among them. Earlier analysis found most TCR beta V segments productive about 90% or about 30% of the time.

60 Vbeta and 13 Jbeta primers were used in PCR. Only in-frame clones appear in the TCRdb table, and some are missing; sequencing was by immunoSEQ multiplex PCR. There are approximately 140,000 clones in the sample; about four fifths occur only once, and roughly 6% lies in the top ten. V lost 1 base and J lost 8, with 15 bases in between. The germline V gene has CDR1 MGHRA and CDR2 YSYEKL. CDR3 length: 15 residues. Concerning this clone: The antigen remains undetermined.

The chain links TRBV4-1 to TRBJ2-1; a weak D match, TRBD2 (6 bases). Sequenced input: PBMCs. The TCR sequence derives from a woman between 35 and 50 years old in good health and CMV-seropositive. The CDR3, as DNA: TGCGCCAGCAGCCAAGGGCTAGCGATAAGCGATGAGCAGTTCTTC. Residues: CASSQGLAISDEQFF.